Included here is one TCR beta chain sequence, with context. The sequence runs out 3 residues before the end of the CDR3; the remainder is reconstructed from the germline J gene. The protocol was immunoSEQ multiplex PCR, while the TCRdb copy is restricted to in-frame clones and leaves out a portion. Recorded for this sample: 25,000 to 30,000 clones. The data belong to a study of T cells in women clearing cervical HPV infection. Study context: Controls gave blood once infection was undetectable; cases at lesion identification.

CDR3 length: 15 amino acids. The germline CDR1 and CDR2 sequences are SGHVS and FNYEAQ. V lost 1 base and J lost 3; bases outside the gene matches: 5. The sequencing sample was made of blood buffy coat. The origin of this receptor is a woman between 18 and 70 years old with a cervical HPV16 infection that either progressed to CIN3+ or cleared (not recorded which). The gene calls are TRBV7-6 and TRBJ1-1; the match to TRBD1 covers 7 bases. Partial CDR3 DNA: TGTGCCAGCAGCTTAGTGACAGGGTCGTACACTGAA. It translates to CASSLVTGSYTE. The complete CDR3 sequence is CASSLVTGSYTEAFF. Combining the CDR3 with reference TRBV7-6 and TRBJ1-1 gives the whole variable domain GAGVSQSPRYKVTKRGQDVALRCDPISGHVSLYWYRQALGQGPEFLTYFNYEAQQDKSGLPNDRFSAERPEGSISTLTIQRTEQRDSAMYRCASSLVTGSYTEAFFGQGTRLTVV.